In its sample, the clone carrying this TCR beta chain was seen once. These data belong to a study of cytomegalovirus exposure and HLA in healthy donors. A multiplex PCR was run with 60 Vbeta primers and 13 Jbeta primers. Assay used: immunoSEQ multiplex PCR; TCRdb lists only in-frame clones, some missing. Of approximately 110,000 clones in the sample, 70% to 80% were seen once. The ends were cut back, 3 bases at V and 1 base at J, with 6 bases in the middle. The V gene's germline CDR1 is SEHNR and CDR2 FQNEAQ (reference sequence). This CDR3 comprises 13 residues. Sequencing was performed on PBMCs. This rearrangement joins TRBV7-9 to TRBJ1-1; no definite D call. The receptor was derived from a woman between 40 and 50 years old in good health and CMV-seropositive. This CDR3 is CASSFVQNTEAFF. CDR3 bases: TGTGCCAGCAGCTTTGTCCAGAACACTGAAGCTTTCTTT.